The rows below give T cell receptor beta chains drawn from one sample of a study of T-cell memory formation after mild COVID-19. MiXCR, run by TCRdb on the 5' RACE reads, gives a single entry per CDR3 protein. Here the sample spans some 290,000 distinct CDR3 sequences, around 15% being singletons. Sample: PBMCs or a T cell subset sorted from them (not recorded which). The receptors shown here come from a man aged 18 to 29 who had mild COVID-19 (a few samples of this study predate the infection). Cell type and time point are not known. CDR3s include the opening cysteine and the closing phenylalanine or tryptophan. Each record gives: J gene, V gene, D gene, clone size, CDR3 length, CDR3 protein, CDR3 DNA. D genes are given only for firm matches. Rows give clone size only sometimes, using once, few, many, or a class for an expanded clone.

J gene: TRBJ2-3
V gene: TRBV9
D gene: TRBD1
clone size: NA
CDR3 length: 15
CDR3 protein: CASSPEGADTDTQYF
CDR3 DNA: TGTGCCAGCAGCCCTGAGGGGGCTGACACAGATACGCAGTATTTT

J gene: TRBJ2-1
V gene: TRBV10-3
D gene: TRBD2
clone size: few
CDR3 length: 14
CDR3 protein: CAMTRGGLGNEQFF
CDR3 DNA: TGTGCCATGACGCGGGGGGGCTTAGGTAATGAGCAGTTCTTC

J gene: TRBJ2-1
V gene: TRBV2
D gene: NA
clone size: NA
CDR3 length: 16
CDR3 protein: CASVRTGSSSYNEQFF
CDR3 DNA: TGTGCCAGCGTTAGGACGGGAAGCAGCTCCTACAATGAGCAGTTCTTC

J gene: TRBJ1-4
V gene: TRBV5-1
D gene: NA
clone size: few
CDR3 length: 14
CDR3 protein: CASSLRPTNEKLFF
CDR3 DNA: TGCGCCAGCAGCTTGAGGCCAACTAATGAAAAACTGTTTTTT

J gene: TRBJ2-5
V gene: TRBV4-1
D gene: NA
clone size: NA
CDR3 length: 18
CDR3 protein: CASSQEPILAHPGETQYF
CDR3 DNA: TGCGCCAGCAGCCAAGAACCTATTCTTGCCCATCCTGGAGAGACCCAGTACTTC

J gene: TRBJ2-1
V gene: TRBV5-1
D gene: TRBD2
clone size: few
CDR3 length: 16
CDR3 protein: CASSSGTSGTYNEQFF
CDR3 DNA: TGCGCCAGCAGCTCCGGGACTAGCGGAACCTACAATGAGCAGTTCTTC

J gene: TRBJ2-3
V gene: TRBV7-9
D gene: TRBD1
clone size: NA
CDR3 length: 16
CDR3 protein: CASSLPGQTYTDTQYF
CDR3 DNA: TGTGCCAGCAGCCTCCCGGGACAGACTTACACAGATACGCAGTATTTT

J gene: TRBJ1-4
V gene: TRBV29-1
D gene: NA
clone size: NA
CDR3 length: 12
CDR3 protein: CSVEGGSGKLFF
CDR3 DNA: TGCAGCGTTGAGGGGGGATCGGGAAAACTGTTTTTT

J gene: TRBJ1-1
V gene: TRBV6-1
D gene: NA
clone size: many
CDR3 length: 15
CDR3 protein: CASSEAGGGGTEAFF
CDR3 DNA: TGTGCCAGCAGTGAAGCTGGTGGGGGCGGGACTGAAGCTTTCTTT

J gene: TRBJ2-5
V gene: TRBV4-1
D gene: TRBD2
clone size: NA
CDR3 length: 17
CDR3 protein: CASSQEVASGVQETQYF
CDR3 DNA: TGCGCCAGCAGCCAAGAGGTGGCTAGCGGGGTGCAAGAGACCCAGTACTTC

J gene: TRBJ1-5
V gene: TRBV7-2
D gene: NA
clone size: NA
CDR3 length: 15
CDR3 protein: CASSQYPLLNQPQHF
CDR3 DNA: TGTGCCAGCAGCCAATACCCCCTACTTAATCAGCCCCAGCATTTT

J gene: TRBJ1-6
V gene: TRBV7-2
D gene: NA
clone size: NA
CDR3 length: 15
CDR3 protein: CASSFGNSDNSPLHF
CDR3 DNA: TGTGCCAGCAGCTTCGGCAACAGCGATAATTCACCCCTCCACTTT

J gene: TRBJ2-1
V gene: TRBV6-5
D gene: NA
clone size: few
CDR3 length: 17
CDR3 protein: CASSYGISRHSYNEQFF
CDR3 DNA: TGTGCCAGCAGTTACGGCATTTCGCGGCACTCCTACAATGAGCAGTTCTTC

J gene: TRBJ1-1
V gene: TRBV12-3/TRBV12-4
D gene: NA
clone size: many
CDR3 length: 13
CDR3 protein: CASSLRGATEAFF
CDR3 DNA: TGTGCCAGCAGCCTTCGGGGGGCGACTGAAGCTTTCTTT

J gene: TRBJ2-3
V gene: TRBV29-1
D gene: NA
clone size: NA
CDR3 length: 14
CDR3 protein: CSVEGGASTDTQYF
CDR3 DNA: TGCAGCGTTGAAGGCGGGGCTAGCACAGATACGCAGTATTTT

J gene: TRBJ2-7
V gene: TRBV20-1
D gene: TRBD2
clone size: NA
CDR3 length: 15
CDR3 protein: CSAARIAGGPYEQYF
CDR3 DNA: TGCAGTGCTGCCCGAATAGCGGGGGGACCCTACGAGCAGTACTTC

J gene: TRBJ2-5
V gene: TRBV20-1
D gene: TRBD2
clone size: once
CDR3 length: 15
CDR3 protein: CSAGPSGGSRETQYF
CDR3 DNA: TGCAGTGCTGGGCCTAGCGGGGGGTCGAGAGAGACCCAGTACTTC

J gene: TRBJ2-7
V gene: TRBV20-1
D gene: NA
clone size: NA
CDR3 length: 14
CDR3 protein: CSARAPTVSYEQYF
CDR3 DNA: TGCAGTGCTAGAGCCCCTACAGTTTCCTACGAGCAGTACTTC

J gene: TRBJ1-1
V gene: TRBV5-1
D gene: TRBD1
clone size: few
CDR3 length: 13
CDR3 protein: CASSRDRPTEAFF
CDR3 DNA: TGCGCCAGCAGCAGGGACAGGCCCACTGAAGCTTTCTTT

J gene: TRBJ2-5
V gene: TRBV20-1
D gene: TRBD2
clone size: NA
CDR3 length: 13
CDR3 protein: CSAGTRAQETQYF
CDR3 DNA: TGCAGTGCCGGGACTAGGGCCCAAGAGACCCAGTACTTC

J gene: TRBJ2-1
V gene: TRBV9
D gene: NA
clone size: many
CDR3 length: 13
CDR3 protein: CASGGAVYNEQFF
CDR3 DNA: TGTGCCAGCGGGGGGGCAGTCTACAATGAGCAGTTCTTC

J gene: TRBJ1-2
V gene: TRBV6-5
D gene: NA
clone size: NA
CDR3 length: 14
CDR3 protein: CASSGLYRERGYTF
CDR3 DNA: TGTGCCAGCAGTGGACTCTATCGGGAGAGAGGCTACACCTTC

J gene: TRBJ2-7
V gene: TRBV5-1
D gene: NA
clone size: few
CDR3 length: 13
CDR3 protein: CASSRGRTYEQYF
CDR3 DNA: TGCGCCAGCAGCCGGGGGCGGACCTACGAGCAGTACTTC

J gene: TRBJ2-7
V gene: TRBV12-3/TRBV12-4
D gene: NA
clone size: few
CDR3 length: 12
CDR3 protein: CASSSNRYEQYF
CDR3 DNA: TGTGCCAGCAGTTCGAACCGCTACGAGCAGTACTTC

J gene: TRBJ2-7
V gene: TRBV12-3/TRBV12-4
D gene: TRBD1
clone size: NA
CDR3 length: 15
CDR3 protein: CASRFSGQGAYEQYF
CDR3 DNA: TGTGCCAGCAGGTTTTCGGGGCAGGGGGCCTACGAGCAGTACTTC

J gene: TRBJ1-1
V gene: TRBV7-9
D gene: NA
clone size: few
CDR3 length: 12
CDR3 protein: CASELGQGEAFF
CDR3 DNA: TGTGCCAGCGAATTAGGGCAGGGTGAAGCTTTCTTT

J gene: TRBJ2-7
V gene: TRBV29-1
D gene: TRBD1
clone size: few
CDR3 length: 11
CDR3 protein: CSVEDGDSADF
CDR3 DNA: TGCAGCGTTGAAGATGGGGACAGCGCCGACTTC

J gene: TRBJ1-1
V gene: TRBV12-3/TRBV12-4
D gene: TRBD1
clone size: few
CDR3 length: 13
CDR3 protein: CASTLQGRGEAFF
CDR3 DNA: TGTGCCAGCACCCTACAGGGGAGGGGTGAAGCTTTCTTT

J gene: TRBJ1-1
V gene: TRBV28
D gene: NA
clone size: NA
CDR3 length: 14
CDR3 protein: CASSTRQPNTEAFF
CDR3 DNA: TGTGCCAGCAGCACTCGACAGCCGAACACTGAAGCTTTCTTT

J gene: TRBJ2-3
V gene: TRBV7-3
D gene: NA
clone size: few
CDR3 length: 13
CDR3 protein: CASSLSGEDTQYF
CDR3 DNA: TGTGCCAGCAGCTTAAGCGGGGAAGATACGCAGTATTTT

J gene: TRBJ2-2
V gene: TRBV13
D gene: NA
clone size: many
CDR3 length: 14
CDR3 protein: CASSPGGMPGELFF
CDR3 DNA: TGTGCCAGCAGCCCCGGTGGGATGCCCGGGGAGCTGTTTTTT